This TCR beta chain comes out of a study of shared clonotypes between healthy human individuals (TCRdb year 2020). With respect to the entire study: Three men and two women, aged 18 to 49 years, made up the cohort. For each donor, CD4 naive and CD4 memory were each run on three plates, CD8 naive on two plates, and CD8 memory on one plate. To estimate repertoire size and how much clonotype sharing occurs between individuals, the study deeply sequenced the blood TCR repertoires of roughly 5 healthy adults. To increase sequencing depth and limit assay-specific biases, TCR repertoire library preparation and sequencing were carried out by different laboratories using diverse techniques. Leukapheresis yielded between about 0.94 and 9 billion PBMCs per donor. Broad study findings and their caveats: Because the study included a small number of donors, the genetic and exposure-history diversity represented was limited. Pairwise subsampling indicated that sequencing depth was expected to affect the degree of clonotype sharing among donors. Sampling was restricted to blood, and TCR repertoires in tissues likely differ from the TCR repertoires found in blood. Clonotypes shared by all four sorted-subset donors showed higher generation probabilities than non-shared clonotypes. Larger estimated clonotype richness was generally found for naive subsets than for memory subsets. Incomplete sequencing was indicated by rarefaction of sorted-subset datasets, despite the large sequencing depth. About 5% of naive CD4, 3.5% of naive CD8, approximately 2% of memory CD4, and less than 0.45% of memory CD8 clonotypes were shared across several donors.

TCR CDR3 regions were amplified from genomic DNA by multiplex PCR using the deep immunoSEQ assay. Extracted genomic DNA from each cell subset was spread evenly across all wells of several immunoSEQ 96-well plates, with each plate serving as a replicate. For sorted subsets, 200 to 250 ng of genomic DNA, equivalent to 25,000 to 35,000 T cell genomes, went into each replicate PCR. Purified libraries were quantified with a Qubit 3.0 fluorometer, sized on a Bioanalyzer 2100, and re-quantified with the KAPA Library Quantification kit. Every immunoSEQ 96-well plate was sequenced on a dedicated single-read 150-cycle Illumina NextSeq 550 flow cell. The published analysis was carried out like this. Because the immunoSEQ output held only junctional sequences and lacked quality scores, the filtering could not match the filtering applied to full-length reads. Sequences were annotated with PyIR, a Python wrapper for IgBLAST v1.9, using IMGT germline references to assign V/J genes and CDR3. Reads were removed for weak V/J assignments (E-value above 1e-6), missing CDR3, stop codons, out-of-frame junctions, or ambiguous translated residues. V3J clonotypes were defined as sequences sharing the same inferred V gene, J gene, and CDR3 amino acid sequence. Percentage overlap between repertoires was calculated by dividing the number of shared unique clonotypes by the size of the smaller repertoire. Richness of each repertoire was evaluated using RTK rarefaction, the Chao1 estimator, and Recon v2.1 estimates of unobserved clonotypes. Generation probabilities were computed with OLGA for all TCRbeta clonotypes obtained by the gDNA method from four donors. The source is immuneACCESS, and TCRdb retained only in-frame sequences with V and J called. Part of the clones is not carried over; for the studies checked, unresolved V genes explain less than half of this, and the remainder is unexplained. For V, J and clone size, that table is used; D and trimming come from the DNA. The sample includes 2 million to 2.5 million clones, with approximately 96% observed a single time. Jointly, the top ten make up roughly 0.13% of the sample.

CDR1 and CDR2 are drawn from the germline V gene: ENHRY, SYGVKD. The CDR3 runs 16 residues from the cysteine to the phenylalanine. Kept here is only the CDR3 DNA, which spans 48 bases and is read in frame from base 1. Germline trimming amounts to 5 bases on V and 4 bases on J, with 10 as the count of junction bases outside the gene matches. As for this clone: Its recognized antigen is unknown. Base qualities were left out, and no much larger clone turns up one base away.

The donors were healthy, HIV-negative adults who had no recently reported acute infections or vaccinations. Every donor was a Caucasian adult residing in Nashville, Tennessee, USA. CD4+ T cells were enriched through magnetic negative selection, after which naive cells were positively selected on CD45RA and the remaining negative fraction served as the memory subset. Blood was collected by leukapheresis, and PBMCs were isolated by Ficoll-Histopaque density gradient centrifugation and then cryopreserved in liquid nitrogen vapor phase. Analytical flow cytometry was used to check the purity and quantity of every magnetically sorted T cell population. Each sorted fraction had its genomic DNA isolated and then quantified by UV absorbance on a Nanodrop 2000c.

The rearranged segments are TRBV10-3 and TRBJ2-7; 11 junctional bases match TRBD1. The sample was naive CD4+ T cells sorted from blood. This specimen's cell subset or site label, interpreted: CD45RA+ positively selected. The TCR sequence derives from a young man in good health. The sequence in DNA is TGTGCCATCAGTCACGATTCTCGGGACAGGGGGTACGAGCAGTACTTC. It translates as CAISHDSRDRGYEQYF.